The present T cell receptor beta chain was sequenced within a study of Ad26.COV2.S vaccination and SARS-CoV-2 variants. Whole-study context: Doses of Ad26.COV2.S were injected into muscle once or twice, 56 days apart. Whole-study results and caveats: Vaccine and placebo groups showed comparable non-spike TCR breadth.

This CDR3 is built from 17 residues. Germline CDR1 LNHDA, CDR2 SQIVND (reference sequence). V gave up 5 bases and J gave up 1 base; unmatched junction bases: 10. Treatment of the sample: some 20 received Ad26.COV2.S at low or high dose, single or two shots; several received placebo; per-sample allocation not given. The samples were gathered on day 63 after the first injection of vaccine or placebo. Of note for this clone: The antigen is not known.

Here immunoSEQ multiplex PCR was the method, and the copy in TCRdb shows in-frame clones only, minus some. The table shows 430,000 or so clones, with 75% to 95% occurring only once. Sequences were derived from peripheral blood, sampled in a trial of Ad26.COV2.S vaccine versus placebo. This receptor was obtained from a person aged 18 to 65 who received the Ad26.COV2.S COVID-19 vaccine or a placebo. The rearrangement joins TRBV19 to TRBJ2-2; 7 positions match TRBD1. This CDR3 reads CASSSYYRGGNTGELFF. Here the CDR3 DNA reads TGTGCCAGTAGTTCCTATTACAGGGGTGGGAACACCGGGGAGCTGTTTTTT.